What follows is one T cell receptor beta chain and its context. The antigen is not known. The data derive from a study of shared clonotypes between healthy human individuals. Data came from immunoSEQ multiplex PCR; TCRdb stores just in-frame clones and leaves some out. The sample lists approximately 640,000 clones; roughly 70% were seen once. General study findings and limits: Naive subsets typically showed greater estimated richness than memory subsets. Against clonotypes common to all four donors, non-shared ones had lower generation probabilities.

The CDR3 has 15 residues. CDR1 and CDR2 from the germline V gene are SGHRS and YFSETQ. J gave up 5 bases and V 4 bases, and 6 bases lay outside the gene matches. Into CD45RA+ naive and CD45RA-negative memory subsets, the CD4+ cells were split. The sample taken for sequencing was memory CD4+ T cells sorted from blood. Documented subset: CD45RA-negative fraction. This receptor was identified in a woman between 25 and 40 years old in good health. V gene TRBV5-1 combines with J gene TRBJ2-1, with 10 bases matching TRBD2. The CDR3 DNA reads as TGCGCCAGCAGCCTGACGACTAGCGGGCACAATGAGCAGTTCTTC. Amino acid sequence: CASSLTTSGHNEQFF.